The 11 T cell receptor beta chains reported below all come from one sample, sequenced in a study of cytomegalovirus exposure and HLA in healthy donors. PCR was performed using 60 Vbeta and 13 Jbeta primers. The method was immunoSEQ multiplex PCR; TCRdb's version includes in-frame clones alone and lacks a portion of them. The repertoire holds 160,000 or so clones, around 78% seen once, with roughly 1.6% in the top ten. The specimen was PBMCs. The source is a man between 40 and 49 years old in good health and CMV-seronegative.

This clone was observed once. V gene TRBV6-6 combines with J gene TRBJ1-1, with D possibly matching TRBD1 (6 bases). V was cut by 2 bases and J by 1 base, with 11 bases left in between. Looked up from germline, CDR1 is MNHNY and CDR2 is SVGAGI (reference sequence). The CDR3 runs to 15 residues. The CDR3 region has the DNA TGTGCCAGCAGTTACGATAGCAGGGGGAACACTGAAGCTTTCTTT. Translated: CASSYDSRGNTEAFF.

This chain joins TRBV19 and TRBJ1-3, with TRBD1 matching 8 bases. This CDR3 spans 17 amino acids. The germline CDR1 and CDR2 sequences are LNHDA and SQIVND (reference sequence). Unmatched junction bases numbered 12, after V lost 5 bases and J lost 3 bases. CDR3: CASSPRRDRYLGNTIYF. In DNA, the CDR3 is TGTGCCAGTAGTCCAAGGCGGGACAGGTACCTTGGAAACACCATATATTTT.

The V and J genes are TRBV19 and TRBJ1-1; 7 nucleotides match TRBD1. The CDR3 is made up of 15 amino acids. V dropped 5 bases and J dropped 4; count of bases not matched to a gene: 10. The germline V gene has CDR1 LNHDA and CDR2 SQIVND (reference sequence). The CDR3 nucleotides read TGTGCCAGTAGTTCGGCAGGGGGATATGGCACTGAAGCTTTCTTT. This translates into CASSSAGGYGTEAFF.

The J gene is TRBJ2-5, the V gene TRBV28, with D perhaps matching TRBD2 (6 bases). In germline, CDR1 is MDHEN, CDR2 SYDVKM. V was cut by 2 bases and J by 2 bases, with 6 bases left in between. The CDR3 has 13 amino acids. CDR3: CASSLGGQETQYF. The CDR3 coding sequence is TGTGCCAGCAGTTTAGGAGGGCAAGAGACCCAGTACTTC.

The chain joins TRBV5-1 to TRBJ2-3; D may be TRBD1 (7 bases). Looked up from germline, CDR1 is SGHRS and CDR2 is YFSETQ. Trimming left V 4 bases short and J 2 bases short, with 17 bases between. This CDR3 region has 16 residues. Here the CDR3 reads CASSGGGTALTDTQYF. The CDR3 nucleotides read TGCGCCAGCAGCGGAGGAGGGACAGCTCTCACAGATACGCAGTATTTT.

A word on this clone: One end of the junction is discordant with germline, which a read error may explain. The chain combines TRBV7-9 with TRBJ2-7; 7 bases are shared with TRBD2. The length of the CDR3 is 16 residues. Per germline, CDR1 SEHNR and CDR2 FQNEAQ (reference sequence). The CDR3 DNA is TGTTCCAGCAGCCGGGAGGACACAGTGTTGCCCTACGAGCAGTACTTC. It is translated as CSSSREDTVLPYEQYF.

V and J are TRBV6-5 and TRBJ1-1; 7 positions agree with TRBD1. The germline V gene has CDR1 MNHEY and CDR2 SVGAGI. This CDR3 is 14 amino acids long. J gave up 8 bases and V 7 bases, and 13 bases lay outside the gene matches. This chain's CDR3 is CASIFEGGSGEAFF. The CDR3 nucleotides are TGTGCCAGCATCTTCGAAGGGGGCTCGGGGGAAGCTTTCTTT.

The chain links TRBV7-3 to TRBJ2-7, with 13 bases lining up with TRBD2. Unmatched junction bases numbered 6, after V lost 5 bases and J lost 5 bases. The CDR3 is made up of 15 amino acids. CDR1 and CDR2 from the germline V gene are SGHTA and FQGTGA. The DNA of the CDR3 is TGTGCCAGCAGCGCCGGGACTAGCGGGAACGACGAGCAGTACTTC. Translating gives CASSAGTSGNDEQYF.

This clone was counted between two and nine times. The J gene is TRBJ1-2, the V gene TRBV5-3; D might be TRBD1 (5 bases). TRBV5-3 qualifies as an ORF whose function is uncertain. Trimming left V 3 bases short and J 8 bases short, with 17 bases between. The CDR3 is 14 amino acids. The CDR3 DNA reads TGTGCCAGAAGCTGCAGGGTTTTAAAAAGGGGCTACACCTTC. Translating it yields CARSCRVLKRGYTF.

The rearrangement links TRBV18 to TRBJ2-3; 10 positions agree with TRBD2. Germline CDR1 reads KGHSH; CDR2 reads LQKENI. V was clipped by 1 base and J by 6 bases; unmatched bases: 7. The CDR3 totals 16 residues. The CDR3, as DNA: TGTGCCAGCTCACCACAGCCTAGCGGGAGAATCGATACGCAGTATTTT. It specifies CASSPQPSGRIDTQYF.

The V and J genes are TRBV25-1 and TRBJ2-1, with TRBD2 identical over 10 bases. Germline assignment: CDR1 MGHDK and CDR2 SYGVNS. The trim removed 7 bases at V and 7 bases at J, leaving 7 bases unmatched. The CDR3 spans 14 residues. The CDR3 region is CASTLAGVGNEQFF. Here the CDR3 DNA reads TGTGCCAGCACCCTAGCGGGAGTGGGGAATGAGCAGTTCTTC.